This TCR beta chain came from a study of neurological immune-mediated disorders. The study's findings and limits: CDR3 amino acid sequences found in expanded clones were never shared across subjects, suggesting private repertoires in all groups. TCR clonal expansion peaked in HTLV-1-associated myelopathy patients and was lowest in multiple sclerosis patients.

The germline V gene has CDR1 MNHEY and CDR2 SMNVEV (reference sequence). The CDR3 runs 16 residues. V shed 2 bases, J shed 5 bases, and the junction held 7 bases outside the gene matches. In this sample, this clonotype turned up many times. The antigen is unknown. With 10-nucleotide random UMIs included, cDNA was synthesized by 5'RACE. TCRdb processed the 5' RACE reads anew with MiXCR; each CDR3 protein has one entry. The sample holds 60,000 to 90,000 distinct CDR3 sequences; around 9.6% are singletons and the top ten take 9.5% to 10%. This sample's time point: longitudinal time-point 1 (baseline). The unsorted libraries were generated from a total of 2 million PBMCs, which had been stored in RNAlater at -80 C.

The TCR sequence derives from a man younger than 45 in good health. The sequenced sample consisted of PBMCs. The V call is TRBV27, the J call TRBJ2-5; 11 bases are a match to TRBD2. CDR3 DNA sequence: TGTGCCAGCAGTTTAGTGTATAGCGGGAGGGGGGAGACCCAGTACTTC. Translating gives CASSLVYSGRGETQYF.